The 22 T cell receptor beta chains below come from one sample, sequenced in a study of sequential checkpoint blockade in melanoma. The table came from immunoSEQ multiplex PCR; TCRdb's copy has only in-frame clones and leaves some out. The sample records over 8,000 clones, around 52% being singletons. As for treatment: randomized to nivolumab then ipilimumab (arm A) or the reverse (arm B). The material sequenced was CD8+ T cells sorted from blood (inferred from file names), taken from a patient given nivolumab and ipilimumab in sequence. The receptors derive from a human donor with melanoma.

This clone has a handful of counts. The chain uses TRBV27 and TRBJ2-2, with 10 bases fitting TRBD1. Germline trimming cut 4 bases from V and 3 bases from J; bases unmatched to any gene: 8. The CDR3 is 17 residues long. Germline V gives CDR1 MNHEY, CDR2 SMNVEV (reference sequence). CDR3 amino acids: CASSSSTGGFDTGELFF. CDR3 nucleotide sequence: TGTGCCAGCAGTTCCTCGACAGGGGGCTTCGACACCGGGGAGCTGTTTTTT.

This sequence joins TRBV5-4 and TRBJ1-1; no clear D gene. V gave up 0 bases and J gave up 0 bases, with 12 bases separating them. The CDR3 covers 16 residues. Germline V lookup: CDR1 SGHNT, CDR2 YYREEE (reference sequence). This CDR3 reads CASSLVLTQMNTEAFF. The CDR3 region has the DNA TGTGCCAGCAGCTTGGTGCTTACACAAATGAACACTGAAGCTTTCTTT.

This chain uses TRBV28 with TRBJ1-4; 11 bases are a match to TRBD1. CDR1 is MDHEN and CDR2 is SYDVKM in the germline V gene. This CDR3 spans 15 amino acids. Trimming cost V 1 base and J 8 bases; bases outside gene matches: 3. The CDR3 spells CASSLYRTGGEKLFF. In DNA, the CDR3 is TGTGCCAGCAGTTTATATCGGACAGGGGGCGAAAAACTGTTTTTT.

The chain couples TRBV19 to TRBJ2-7, with D perhaps matching TRBD1 (6 bases). The CDR3 runs to 13 residues. Germline V gene data show CDR1 as LNHDA and CDR2 as SQIVND (reference sequence). The ends were cut back, 7 bases at V and 0 bases at J, with 10 bases in the middle. In DNA form, the CDR3 reads TGTGCCAGTAAACAGGGATTCTCCTACGAGCAGTACTTC. It translates to CASKQGFSYEQYF.

This rearrangement joins TRBV7-9 to TRBJ2-1, with D maybe TRBD1 (5 bases). Trimming shortened V by 5 bases and J by 6 bases, and 11 bases separated the two germline ends. Germline V gives CDR1 SEHNR, CDR2 FQNEAQ (reference sequence). This CDR3 has 13 residues. CDR3 loop: CASSSRQFNEQFF. CDR3 coding DNA: TGTGCCAGCAGCAGCAGACAGTTCAATGAGCAGTTCTTC.

Relative to its sample, this clone is medium-sized. J is TRBJ2-1 and V is TRBV7-9, with 8 bases lining up with TRBD2. This CDR3 comprises 15 residues. The germline V gene has CDR1 SEHNR and CDR2 FQNEAQ (reference sequence). V shed 4 bases and J 1 base; nucleotides not matched to a gene: 3. The CDR3 DNA follows: TGTGCCAGCAGCTCAAGCGGGAGATCCTACAATGAGCAGTTCTTC. As protein: CASSSSGRSYNEQFF.

This clone is classed as medium-sized (0.01 to 0.1%). This chain uses TRBV10-3 with TRBJ1-1, with D hard to call. Germline V gene sequence: CDR1 ENHRY, CDR2 SYGVKD. V lost 0 bases and J 6 bases, leaving 5 bases between the germline ends. This CDR3 is 12 amino acids long. In DNA, the CDR3 is TGTGCCATCAGTGAGTCCGGGGCTGAAGCTTTCTTT. Translation: CAISESGAEAFF.

V and J are TRBV7-6 and TRBJ2-7; 9 positions match TRBD2. From germline, CDR1 is SGHVS and CDR2 FNYEAQ. J was trimmed by 2 bases and V by 1 base; bases with no gene match: 6. The CDR3 totals 16 residues. Written as DNA, the CDR3 is TGTGCCAGCAGCTTAGGTAGCGGGAGAGGTACCTACGAGCAGTACTTC. Its protein product is CASSLGSGRGTYEQYF.

J is TRBJ2-7 and V is TRBV27; 9 bases line up with TRBD2. From germline, CDR1 is MNHEY and CDR2 SMNVEV (reference sequence). The CDR3 consists of 14 residues. The J segment lost 4 bases and the V segment lost 3 bases, leaving 4 bases of the junction unmatched. DNA for the CDR3: TGTGCCAGCAGTTTTAGCGGGAGCTCGTACGAGCAGTACTTC. Its protein product is CASSFSGSSYEQYF.

This rearrangement joins TRBV7-9 to TRBJ1-2; 7 bases align to TRBD1. The CDR3 totals 15 residues. Germline-derived CDR1 and CDR2 are SEHNR and FQNEAQ (reference sequence). With 0 bases clipped from V and 8 bases from J, the junction kept 9 bases outside the gene matches. As DNA, the CDR3 is TGTGCCAGCAGCTTAGCGCTGGGGACAGCTTTCGGCTACACCTTC. Amino acid sequence: CASSLALGTAFGYTF. Full variable domain (missing parts from reference TRBV7-9 and TRBJ1-2): DTGVSQNPRHKITKRGQNVTFRCDPISEHNRLYWYRQTLGQGPEFLTYFQNEAQLEKSRLLSDRFSAERPKGSFSTLEIQRTEQGDSAMYLCASSLALGTAFGYTFGSGTRLTVV.

The chain has TRBV5-3 and TRBJ2-1; the match to TRBD2 covers 10 bases. TRBV5-3 is identified as an open reading frame with a role that is uncertain. The CDR3 loop spans 17 amino acids. Unmatched junction bases numbered 10, after V lost 3 bases and J lost 4 bases. The CDR3: CARSSLAGFPYYNEQFF. The DNA for the CDR3 is TGTGCCAGAAGCTCACTAGCGGGGTTCCCCTATTACAATGAGCAGTTCTTC.

The CDR3 loop is CASSLGTGNTEAFF. CDR3 DNA: TGTGCCAGCAGCTTAGGAACAGGGAACACTGAAGCTTTCTTT. This chain joins TRBV7-8 and TRBJ1-1; possibly TRBD1 for D (5 bases). Trimming cost V 1 base and J 1 base, with 7 bases left between them. This CDR3 spans 14 amino acids. From germline, CDR1 is SGHVS and CDR2 FQNEAQ.

Concerning this clone itself: Other DNA sequences of this sample code for an identical CDR3. The genes are TRBV6-5 and TRBJ2-3; D gene ambiguous. V dropped 0 bases and J dropped 0 bases, with 10 bases sitting between them. CDR1 and CDR2 (germline): MNHEY, SVGAGI. The CDR3 length is 16 residues. CDR3 sequence: CASSYSGQGSTDTQYF. The CDR3 nucleotides are TGTGCCAGCAGTTACTCTGGGCAAGGTAGCACAGATACGCAGTATTTT.

The chain carries TRBV12-2 and TRBJ1-2; TRBD1, the table's D call, lacks a check against the DNA. TRBV12-2 corresponds to a pseudogene. The CDR3 is 17 residues long. As DNA, the CDR3 is TGTGCAAGTCGCTTCCGGGACAGGGGGTATCTTAACTATGGCTACACCTTC. It specifies CASRFRDRGYLNYGYTF.

This clone was detected a few times. The chain carries TRBV5-5 and TRBJ1-3; 8 nucleotides line up with TRBD1. V gave up 0 bases and J gave up 4 bases; unmatched junction bases: 3. From germline, CDR1 is SGHKS and CDR2 YYEKEE (reference sequence). CDR3 size: 15 residues. CDR3 amino acids: CASSLGQGRGNTIYF. The CDR3 DNA follows: TGTGCCAGCAGCTTGGGACAGGGGAGGGGAAACACCATATATTTT.

This clone was seen a handful of times. The V and J genes are TRBV4-2 and TRBJ2-5; TRBD2 agrees at 10 bases. CDR1 is LGHNA, CDR2 YNFKEQ, per germline. Trimming took 4 bases from V and 5 from J; bases not matched to a gene: 4. The CDR3 runs to 14 residues. CDR3 DNA: TGTGCCAGCAGCCTCACTAGCGGGATGGAGACCCAGTACTTC. Protein product: CASSLTSGMETQYF.

V usage is TRBV6-4 and J usage is TRBJ1-2; 7 bases line up with TRBD1. The CDR3 is 11 residues long. V was pared by 8 bases and J by 4 bases, with 1 base of the junction left unmatched. Germline V gene sequence: CDR1 MRHNA, CDR2 SNTAGT. The CDR3 loop reads CASRDSYGYTF. In nucleotides, the CDR3 is TGTGCCAGCCGGGACAGCTATGGCTACACCTTC.

The chain recombines TRBV5-5 with TRBJ1-1; perhaps TRBD1 as D (6 bases). CDR3 size: 14 residues. Trimming removed 3 bases at V and 2 bases at J, with 11 bases between. CDR1 is SGHKS and CDR2 is YYEKEE in the germline V gene (reference sequence). For the CDR3, the DNA is TGTGCCAGCAGCTGGACAGATTTTAACACTGAAGCTTTCTTT. Protein sequence: CASSWTDFNTEAFF.

This rearrangement joins TRBV7-6 to TRBJ2-3; D unresolved. In germline, CDR1 is SGHVS, CDR2 FNYEAQ. The CDR3 consists of 15 residues. The ends were cut back, 3 bases at V and 1 base at J, with 11 bases in the middle. The CDR3 reads CASSLALTRTDTQYF. CDR3 nucleotides: TGTGCCAGCAGCTTGGCGCTGACACGCACAGATACGCAGTATTTT.

This clone was found a few times. The V gene is TRBV4-3, the J gene TRBJ1-2, with 7 bases identical to TRBD1. Germline assignment: CDR1 LGHNA and CDR2 YSLEER. The V and J ends lost 0 bases and 8 bases, in that order; junction bases with no gene match: 12. The CDR3 length is 16 residues. The CDR3 DNA reads TGCGCCAGCAGCCAAGACAGCCGGACAGGCTTGAGGGGCTACACCTTC. It codes for CASSQDSRTGLRGYTF.

The chain employs TRBV7-2 and TRBJ2-7; TRBD1 aligns across 8 bases. Trimming at V came to 2 bases and at J to 4 bases, leaving 7 bases not matched to a gene. This CDR3 comprises 15 residues. The germline V gene encodes CDR1 SGHTA and CDR2 FQGNSA. The CDR3 loop reads CASSLSYGQGYEQYF. CDR3 coding DNA: TGTGCCAGCAGCTTATCTTACGGACAGGGATACGAGCAGTACTTC.

This chain links TRBV30 with TRBJ2-2, with D perhaps TRBD2 (6 bases). V was trimmed by 5 bases and J by 2 bases, leaving 27 bases between them. Germline CDR1 reads GTSNPN; CDR2 reads SVGIG (reference sequence). This CDR3 comprises 19 residues. CDR3 residues: CAWLGEPGGRLANTGELFF. The CDR3 DNA follows: TGTGCCTGGTTGGGGGAACCCGGGGGAAGACTTGCAAACACCGGGGAGCTGTTTTTT.